Shown below are 29 T cell receptor beta chains from a single sample sequenced in a study of CD8+ T cells in alopecia areata. RNA was isolated and reverse transcribed to cDNA, the sequencing template. Here immunoSEQ multiplex PCR was the method, and the copy in TCRdb shows in-frame clones only, minus some. The sample has more than 100,000 clones; 45% to 60% are singletons. This specimen consisted of CD4+ T cells sorted from blood, obtained at week 0. The receptors derive from a human donor with alopecia areata.

This clone has a handful of counts. The chain is built from TRBV5-1 and TRBJ2-5; D tentatively reads TRBD1 or TRBD2 (5 bases each). Per the germline V gene, CDR1 is SGHRS and CDR2 is YFSETQ. This CDR3 spans 15 amino acids. V lost 5 bases and J lost 2, with 16 bases in between. The CDR3: CASSRDGIKQETQYF. The CDR3 DNA is TGCGCCAGCAGTCGGGACGGCATCAAGCAAGAGACCCAGTACTTC. Full variable domain (outside the CDR3, taken from reference TRBV5-1 and TRBJ2-5): KAGVTQTPRYLIKTRGQQVTLSCSPISGHRSVSWYQQTPGQGLQFLFEYFSETQRNKGNFPGRFSGRQFSNSRSEMNVSTLELGDSALYLCASSRDGIKQETQYFGPGTRLLVL.

This clone showed up just a few times. The V and J genes are TRBV5-1 and TRBJ2-1, with 12 nucleotides matching TRBD2. This CDR3 is built from 22 residues. Germline CDR1 reads SGHRS; CDR2 reads YFSETQ. The trim removed 5 bases at V and 3 bases at J, leaving 24 bases unmatched. For the CDR3, the DNA is TGCGCCAGCAGACACCCGGGACAGGGCTCGCCTAGCGGGGGGGCCGACTACAATGAGCAGTTCTTC. It yields the protein CASRHPGQGSPSGGADYNEQFF. Variable domain in full (rest from reference TRBV5-1 and TRBJ2-1): KAGVTQTPRYLIKTRGQQVTLSCSPISGHRSVSWYQQTPGQGLQFLFEYFSETQRNKGNFPGRFSGRQFSNSRSEMNVSTLELGDSALYLCASRHPGQGSPSGGADYNEQFFGPGTRLTVL.

J is TRBJ2-1 and V is TRBV7-2; 7 nucleotides match TRBD2. This CDR3 has 15 amino acids. The junction had 7 bases not matched to a gene; V was cut back by 0 bases and J by 8 bases. Per the germline V gene, CDR1 is SGHTA and CDR2 is FQGNSA. The CDR3 nucleotides read TGTGCCAGCAGCTTAGCGTCCCTAGCGGTATATGAGCAGTTCTTC. Translated: CASSLASLAVYEQFF.

This chain links TRBV19 with TRBJ1-5, with D tentatively TRBD1 (5 bases). CDR1 is LNHDA and CDR2 is SQIVND in the germline V gene (reference sequence). V was shortened by 9 bases and J by 0 bases, with 15 bases between the two germline ends. The CDR3 length is 15 residues. DNA of the CDR3: TGTGCCAGCCGTATGGCAGGGCCTAGCAATCAGCCCCAGCATTTT. This encodes CASRMAGPSNQPQHF.

This rearrangement joins TRBV7-2 to TRBJ2-7; 7 bases map to TRBD1. Per germline, CDR1 SGHTA and CDR2 FQGNSA. The junction had 16 bases not matched to a gene; V was cut back by 5 bases and J by 3 bases. The CDR3 has 17 residues. Here the CDR3 DNA reads TGTGCCAGCAGCCTTTCCCGACAGGGTTTATCCGTCTACGAGCAGTACTTC. Amino acids: CASSLSRQGLSVYEQYF.

The genes are TRBV5-1 and TRBJ2-1, with 12 bases matching TRBD2. The germline CDR1 and CDR2 sequences are SGHRS and YFSETQ. Unmatched junction bases numbered 1, after V lost 1 base and J lost 14 bases. The CDR3 is 12 residues long. Here the CDR3 reads CASSLSSGGEFF. Here the CDR3 DNA reads TGCGCCAGCAGCTTGTCTAGCGGGGGGGAGTTCTTC.

The rearrangement uses TRBV5-6 and TRBJ1-1; D may be TRBD1 (5 bases). Trimming pared 0 bases from V and 4 bases from J, leaving 10 bases between. The CDR3 length is 14 residues. From germline, CDR1 is SGHDT and CDR2 YYEEEE. Written as DNA, the CDR3 is TGTGCCAGCAGCTTGGTGGGGGGAGGCACTGAAGCTTTCTTT. Translated, it gives CASSLVGGGTEAFF.

The chain combines TRBV30 with TRBJ2-5; TRBD1 agrees at 7 bases. V shed 4 bases, J shed 3 bases, and the junction held 5 bases outside the gene matches. CDR3 size: 13 residues. Germline assignment: CDR1 GTSNPN and CDR2 SVGIG (reference sequence). CDR3 residues: CAWTRQGEETQYF. The CDR3 coding sequence is TGTGCCTGGACCCGACAGGGTGAAGAGACCCAGTACTTC.

The chain combines TRBV6-1 with TRBJ2-7, with D perhaps matching TRBD1 (6 bases). Germline V gene data show CDR1 as MNHNS and CDR2 as SASEGT. Trimming took off 7 bases at V and 5 bases at J, with 21 bases between the two ends. The CDR3 covers 15 residues. This CDR3 reads CASNTRDTPPHEQYF. The CDR3 coding sequence is TGTGCCAGCAACACCCGGGACACCCCTCCCCACGAGCAGTACTTC.

This clone was picked up a small number of times. This chain links TRBV15 with TRBJ2-3; D is unresolved. Germline CDR1 and CDR2: LNHNV and YYDKDF (reference sequence). Between the trimmed V and J ends, which lost 0 bases and 1 base, there was a span of 5 bases. The CDR3 sequence is 14 residues long. CDR3 loop: CATSRDPGTDTQYF. DNA for the CDR3: TGTGCCACCAGCAGAGATCCAGGCACAGATACGCAGTATTTT.

V usage is TRBV5-4 and J usage is TRBJ1-1; D might be TRBD1 (5 bases). Germline CDR1 and CDR2: SGHNT and YYREEE (reference sequence). V lost 3 bases and J lost 3, with 6 bases in between. This CDR3 contains 12 residues. CDR3 bases: TGTGCCAGCAGCTCGGGGGACACTGAAGCTTTCTTT. Translated: CASSSGDTEAFF. Full variable domain (remainder filled in from reference TRBV5-4 and TRBJ1-1): ETGVTQSPTHLIKTRGQQVTLRCSSQSGHNTVSWYQQALGQGPQFIFQYYREEENGRGNFPPRFSGLQFPNYSSELNVNALELDDSALYLCASSSGDTEAFFGQGTRLTVV.

V and J are TRBV5-1 and TRBJ2-7; D uncertain. Germline lookup yields CDR1 SGHRS and CDR2 YFSETQ. The V and J ends lost 0 bases and 2 bases respectively, with 9 bases between them. The CDR3 has 14 amino acids. The CDR3 sequence is CASSLGSGPYEQYF. CDR3 DNA sequence: TGCGCCAGCAGCTTGGGTTCAGGCCCCTACGAGCAGTACTTC.

This chain connects TRBV28 to TRBJ1-5; no definite D call. Germline CDR1 and CDR2: MDHEN and SYDVKM. The CDR3 runs to 13 residues. V lost 2 bases and J 2 bases, leaving 4 bases between the germline ends. CDR3 DNA sequence: TGTGCCAGCAGTTTACTGGGCAATCAGCCCCAGCATTTT. Protein: CASSLLGNQPQHF. Together with reference TRBV28 and TRBJ1-5, the CDR3 gives the full variable domain: DVKVTQSSRYLVKRTGEKVFLECVQDMDHENMFWYRQDPGLGLRLIYFSYDVKMKEKGDIPEGYSVSREKKERFSLILESASTNQTSMYLCASSLLGNQPQHFGDGTRLSIL.

This clone was seen more than once but under ten times. CDR3 DNA sequence: TGTGCCAGCACCAAAGACCGGGGCTTTCAAGAGACCCAGTACTTC. Protein product: CASTKDRGFQETQYF. The V gene is TRBV9, the J gene TRBJ2-5; the D call may be TRBD1 or TRBD2 (5 bases each). The CDR3 covers 15 residues. CDR1 and CDR2 from the germline V gene are SGDLS and YYNGEE. V was trimmed by 6 bases and J by 2 bases, leaving 17 bases between them.

The CDR3 DNA reads TGTGCCAGCAGCTACGACAGTAATGAAGCTTTCTTT. Protein sequence: CASSYDSNEAFF. V usage is TRBV7-9 and J usage is TRBJ1-1, with a possible D match to TRBD1 (5 bases). This CDR3 region has 12 residues. V was trimmed by 4 bases and J by 7 bases, leaving 10 bases between them. Germline V gene lookup returns CDR1 SEHNR and CDR2 FQNEAQ (reference sequence).

This clone was observed a few times. The V gene is TRBV6-5, the J gene TRBJ1-1; D might be TRBD1 (5 bases). The CDR3 is 14 amino acids. Germline V gene lookup returns CDR1 MNHEY and CDR2 SVGAGI. V lost 4 bases and J 5 bases, leaving 14 bases between the germline ends. The CDR3 coding sequence is TGTGCCAGCAGTTCAGCCAGGGCGGGTACTGAAGCTTTCTTT. Encoded protein: CASSSARAGTEAFF.

V usage is TRBV27 and J usage is TRBJ2-5, with 11 bases that match TRBD2. V lost 6 bases to trimming and J lost 4 bases; unmatched junction nucleotides: 10. The CDR3 loop spans 16 amino acids. The germline V gene encodes CDR1 MNHEY and CDR2 SMNVEV (reference sequence). As DNA, the CDR3 is TGTGCCAGCAGCTTAGCGGGAGGGTCAGGGGGAGAGACCCAGTACTTC. The encoded protein is CASSLAGGSGGETQYF.

This clone was recorded a few times. The junction and the germline gene differ at one end; a read error may be behind it. The chain uses TRBV7-2 and TRBJ2-5; 16 nucleotides align to TRBD2. This CDR3 contains 14 residues. The germline V gene has CDR1 SGHTA and CDR2 FQGNSA. As DNA, the CDR3 is TGTGCCAGCAGCCTGGGACTAGCGGGAGGGCCGCGGGACTTC. Protein: CASSLGLAGGPRDF.

The J gene is TRBJ1-1, the V gene TRBV30; D not certain. Trimming shortened V by 3 bases and J by 0 bases, and 8 bases separated the two germline ends. This CDR3 region has 13 residues. Germline assignment: CDR1 GTSNPN and CDR2 SVGIG (reference sequence). The CDR3 DNA reads TGTGCCTGGAGGAGGCGGCTGAACACTGAAGCTTTCTTT. This encodes CAWRRRLNTEAFF.

The V and J genes are TRBV18 and TRBJ2-4; 7 bases align to TRBD1. The CDR3 is 14 amino acids. V dropped 3 bases and J dropped 5; count of bases not matched to a gene: 4. Looked up from germline, CDR1 is KGHSH and CDR2 is LQKENI. The DNA for the CDR3 is TGTGCCAGCTCACCGACGACAGGGCAAAACATTCAGTACTTC. The encoded protein is CASSPTTGQNIQYF.

The rearrangement uses TRBV6-5 and TRBJ1-5; 7 bases are shared with TRBD1. Germline trimming cut 6 bases from V and 4 bases from J; bases unmatched to any gene: 3. The germline V gene encodes CDR1 MNHEY and CDR2 SVGAGI. This CDR3 is 13 amino acids long. This chain's CDR3 is CASRRDSNQPQHF. DNA for the CDR3: TGTGCCAGCAGGCGGGACAGTAATCAGCCCCAGCATTTT.

The chain links TRBV5-1 to TRBJ2-7; 10 nucleotides align to TRBD2. Trimming cost V 4 bases and J 4 bases; bases outside gene matches: 8. Per the germline V gene, CDR1 is SGHRS and CDR2 is YFSETQ. The CDR3 has 15 amino acids. The CDR3 sequence is CASSILAGVEYEQYF. In DNA form, the CDR3 reads TGCGCCAGCAGCATTCTAGCGGGAGTAGAGTACGAGCAGTACTTC.

The chain carries TRBV30 and TRBJ1-6; 8 nucleotides align to TRBD1. The CDR3 spans 16 residues. Germline values: CDR1 GTSNPN, CDR2 SVGIG (reference sequence). With 3 bases clipped from V and 3 bases from J, the junction kept 7 bases outside the gene matches. This chain's CDR3 is CAWREQGVFYNSPLHF. Here the CDR3 DNA reads TGTGCCTGGAGAGAACAGGGGGTATTCTATAATTCACCCCTCCACTTT.

The chain joins TRBV6-5 to TRBJ1-3; 7 bases match TRBD1. Germline V gene lookup returns CDR1 MNHEY and CDR2 SVGAGI. The CDR3 has 16 residues. Germline trimming cut 2 bases from V and 4 bases from J; bases unmatched to any gene: 8. CDR3 sequence reads: CASSYTGTASGNTIYF. The CDR3 DNA reads TGTGCCAGCAGTTACACCGGGACAGCGTCAGGAAACACCATATATTTT.

The gene calls are TRBV14 and TRBJ1-2; possible D gene TRBD1, 6 bases. The CDR3 length is 14 residues. V was clipped by 1 base and J by 6 bases, with 12 bases between them. Germline CDR1 and CDR2: SGHDN and FVKESK. The CDR3, as DNA: TGTGCCAGCAGCCAAGTCTCCAGGGGACATGGCTACACCTTC. This translates into CASSQVSRGHGYTF. The full variable domain, with the rest looked up from reference TRBV14 and TRBJ1-2, is EAGVTQFPSHSVIEKGQTVTLRCDPISGHDNLYWYRRVMGKEIKFLLHFVKESKQDESGMPNNRFLAERTGGTYSTLKVQPAELEDSGVYFCASSQVSRGHGYTFGSGTRLTVV.

This chain joins TRBV25-1 and TRBJ2-5, with TRBD1 as a possible D gene (7 bases). This CDR3 comprises 18 residues. V was shortened by 5 bases and J by 1 base, with 23 bases between the two germline ends. Per the germline V gene, CDR1 is MGHDK and CDR2 is SYGVNS. The CDR3 DNA follows: TGTGCCAGCAGTTCCTATGATTGGGGGGACAGACCCCAAGAGACCCAGTACTTC. Its protein is CASSSYDWGDRPQETQYF.

This chain joins TRBV4-3 and TRBJ2-3, with 7 bases fitting TRBD2. Germline V lookup: CDR1 LGHNA, CDR2 YSLEER. CDR3 length equals 16 residues. V dropped 0 bases and J dropped 3; count of bases not matched to a gene: 6. The CDR3 loop reads CASSQDGQGGTDTQYF. CDR3 nucleotide sequence: TGCGCCAGCAGCCAAGATGGCCAGGGAGGGACAGATACGCAGTATTTT.

V usage is TRBV27 and J usage is TRBJ1-5; D possibly corresponds to TRBD1 (6 bases). The germline V and J ends were trimmed by 2 bases and 4 bases, with 6 bases remaining between them. CDR3 length equals 13 residues. Germline-derived CDR1 and CDR2 are MNHEY and SMNVEV (reference sequence). The CDR3 loop reads CASSLTGNQPQHF. The DNA for the CDR3 is TGTGCCAGCAGTTTAACAGGGAATCAGCCCCAGCATTTT.

The chain combines TRBV4-1 with TRBJ2-1; 7 bases match TRBD2. From germline, CDR1 is MGHRA and CDR2 YSYEKL. V lost 4 bases, J lost 5 bases, and 5 bases stayed unmatched. The CDR3 is 14 residues long. CDR3 residues: CASSRNRGDNEQFF. As DNA, the CDR3 is TGCGCCAGCAGCCGGAATCGGGGGGACAATGAGCAGTTCTTC.